The next 30 T cell receptor beta chains were all read from a single sample in a study of blood T cell repertoires in COVID-19. The data were produced by immunoSEQ multiplex PCR, yet TCRdb's version contains in-frame clones alone and is incomplete. The sample has roughly 330,000 clones, 83% seen once. The source material was peripheral blood. The receptor source for this set is a woman in her forties or fifties with acute or convalescent COVID-19.

This chain uses TRBV7-2 with TRBJ2-7; 12 bases align to TRBD2. Germline assignment: CDR1 SGHTA and CDR2 FQGNSA. The trim removed 2 bases at V and 1 base at J, leaving 3 bases unmatched. This CDR3 spans 16 amino acids. DNA for the CDR3: TGTGCCAGCAGCTTACTAGCGGGAGGGGGGTCCTACGAGCAGTACTTC. Amino acid sequence: CASSLLAGGGSYEQYF.

V and J are TRBV7-2 and TRBJ1-4; 12 bases agree with TRBD1. This CDR3 is 16 amino acids long. Germline CDR1 reads SGHTA; CDR2 reads FQGNSA. V trimming: 7 bases; J trimming: 8 bases; junction bases outside the gene matches: 11. Here the CDR3 reads CASTPGTGGLGEKLFF. DNA of the CDR3: TGTGCCAGCACCCCGGGGACAGGGGGCTTAGGGGAAAAACTGTTTTTT.

The V call is TRBV3-1 (or the pseudogene TRBV3-2), the J call TRBJ2-7, with a tentative D call TRBD1 (6 bases). V was clipped by 4 bases and J by 0 bases, with 19 bases between them. The CDR3 runs 17 residues. Per germline, CDR1 LGHDT and CDR2 YNNKEL (reference sequence). The CDR3 DNA follows: TGTGCCAGCAGCCCTCCCCCCGGCCGGGACAACTCCTACGAGCAGTACTTC. Protein product: CASSPPPGRDNSYEQYF.

The chain employs TRBV6-6 and TRBJ2-5, with D unresolved. Germline V gene sequence: CDR1 MNHNY, CDR2 SVGAGI (reference sequence). This CDR3 region has 13 residues. V shed 0 bases and J shed 5 bases, with 7 bases lying between them. The chain's CDR3 is CASSYSTWETQYF. CDR3 in DNA: TGTGCCAGCAGTTACTCGACTTGGGAGACCCAGTACTTC.

The chain is built from TRBV5-1 and TRBJ2-6, with TRBD1 identical over 7 bases. CDR3 length: 18 residues. V shed 2 bases and J 1 base; nucleotides not matched to a gene: 9. Germline V gene lookup returns CDR1 SGHRS and CDR2 YFSETQ. CDR3 coding DNA: TGCGCCAGCAGCTTCGGGACAGTTTTTCATTCTGGGGCCAACGTCCTGACTTTC. Translated, it gives CASSFGTVFHSGANVLTF.

The chain has TRBV29-1 and TRBJ1-2, with D unclear. The CDR3 covers 11 residues. Germline lookup yields CDR1 SQVTM and CDR2 ANQGSEA. V was pared by 3 bases and J by 8 bases, with 10 bases between. For the CDR3, the DNA is TGCAGCGTTGAGAGCGCCCGGGGCTACACCTTC. Residues: CSVESARGYTF.

The J gene is TRBJ1-4, the V gene TRBV5-6; possible D gene TRBD1, 5 bases. Germline CDR1 reads SGHDT; CDR2 reads YYEEEE. The CDR3 is 15 amino acids. Trimming took off 5 bases at V and 10 bases at J, with 21 bases between the two ends. CDR3: CASRHWGTARGKLFF. CDR3 DNA sequence: TGTGCCAGCAGACATTGGGGCACGGCAAGGGGAAAACTGTTTTTT.

This clone was counted between two and nine times. The chain combines TRBV5-3 with TRBJ2-7, with D tentatively TRBD2 (5 bases). TRBV5-3 is classed as an ORF, of uncertain function. Trimming pared 4 bases from V and 7 bases from J, leaving 18 bases between. The CDR3 extends over 14 amino acids. This chain's CDR3 is CARSGPARVREQYV. CDR3 nucleotide sequence: TGTGCCAGAAGCGGCCCGGCGAGGGTGAGGGAGCAGTACGTC.

This chain joins TRBV5-1 and TRBJ2-7, with a possible D match to TRBD1 (5 bases). This CDR3 has 15 amino acids. V was trimmed by 4 bases and J by 2 bases, leaving 16 bases between them. CDR1 SGHRS and CDR2 YFSETQ come from the germline V gene. CDR3 sequence: CASSPPPDNTYEQYF. In DNA form, the CDR3 reads TGCGCCAGCAGCCCACCTCCGGACAACACCTACGAGCAGTACTTC.

The rearrangement uses TRBV2 and TRBJ1-3; D is uncertain. In germline, CDR1 is SNHLY, CDR2 FYNNEI. V was clipped by 11 bases and J by 4 bases, with 15 bases between them. There are 13 residues in the CDR3. CDR3 in amino acids: CASAVEEGNTIYF. For the CDR3, the DNA is TGTGCCTCAGCAGTCGAGGAAGGAAACACCATATATTTT.

The gene calls are TRBV25-1 and TRBJ1-1, with TRBD1 identical over 8 bases. The CDR3 runs to 14 residues. CDR1 MGHDK and CDR2 SYGVNS come from the germline V gene. With 8 bases clipped from V and 2 bases from J, the junction kept 7 bases outside the gene matches. CDR3: CASGPTGVNTEAFF. DNA for the CDR3: TGTGCCAGCGGCCCGACAGGGGTTAACACTGAAGCTTTCTTT.

The V call is TRBV2, the J call TRBJ1-1; D call uncertain. The ends were cut back, 8 bases at V and 5 bases at J, with 18 bases in the middle. The CDR3 sequence is 14 residues long. The germline V gene has CDR1 SNHLY and CDR2 FYNNEI. The DNA of the CDR3 is TGTGCCAGCCTAGAACAGTTAAGCGGAACTGAAGCTTTCTTT. It translates to CASLEQLSGTEAFF.

This clone was seen more than once but under ten times. The chain links TRBV6-6 to TRBJ1-1, with 9 bases identical to TRBD1. Trimming cost V 7 bases and J 4 bases; bases outside gene matches: 7. The CDR3 is made up of 14 amino acids. Germline loops: CDR1 MNHNY, CDR2 SVGAGI (reference sequence). The CDR3 coding sequence is TGTGCCAGCATTTTACAGGGGGCGCGCACTGAAGCTTTCTTT. Its protein is CASILQGARTEAFF.

This clone was observed a few times. V is TRBV19 and J is TRBJ2-7; the D gene is possibly TRBD1 (7 bases). V dropped 4 bases and J dropped 6 bases, with 19 bases sitting between them. Germline V gene lookup returns CDR1 LNHDA and CDR2 SQIVND (reference sequence). The CDR3 spans 15 residues. CDR3 in DNA: TGTGCCAGTAGTACGTACAGGGGAGGTCAGGTCGAGCAGTACTTC. Translated: CASSTYRGGQVEQYF.

V gene TRBV13 combines with J gene TRBJ2-3; TRBD2 matches 8 bases. This CDR3 region has 13 residues. Per the germline V gene, CDR1 is PRHDT and CDR2 is FYEKMQ (reference sequence). The V gene end was trimmed by 5 bases and the J gene end by 11 bases; junction bases not matched to a gene: 9. Here the CDR3 reads CASSIRSGGQQYF. CDR3 coding DNA: TGTGCCAGCAGCATACGGTCGGGGGGGCAGCAGTATTTT.

V is TRBV5-1 and J is TRBJ2-3, with 14 positions matching TRBD2. Germline V CDR1 and CDR2: SGHRS, YFSETQ. J was trimmed by 6 bases and V by 3 bases; bases with no gene match: 6. The CDR3 sequence is 16 residues long. The CDR3 sequence: CASSWGLAGAGDTQYF. The DNA for the CDR3 is TGCGCCAGCAGCTGGGGACTAGCGGGGGCCGGGGATACGCAGTATTTT. The full variable domain, its missing parts supplied by reference TRBV5-1 and TRBJ2-3, is KAGVTQTPRYLIKTRGQQVTLSCSPISGHRSVSWYQQTPGQGLQFLFEYFSETQRNKGNFPGRFSGRQFSNSRSEMNVSTLELGDSALYLCASSWGLAGAGDTQYFGPGTRLTVL.

This chain joins TRBV4-1 and TRBJ1-2; tentative D call: TRBD1 (6 bases). The CDR3 extends over 14 amino acids. Trimming left V 4 bases short and J 8 bases short, with 17 bases between. Per germline, CDR1 MGHRA and CDR2 YSYEKL. CDR3 loop: CASSPRGGLQGYTF. The CDR3 DNA is TGCGCCAGCAGCCCCCGTGGGGGCCTGCAGGGCTACACCTTC.

The rearrangement links TRBV5-1 to TRBJ2-7; 7 bases align to TRBD1. The CDR3 length is 13 residues. The junction had 6 bases not matched to a gene; V was cut back by 3 bases and J by 6 bases. Germline lookup yields CDR1 SGHRS and CDR2 YFSETQ. In DNA, the CDR3 is TGCGCCAGCAGCTCGGGACAGCCCGGCGAGCAGTACGTC. Protein: CASSSGQPGEQYV.

The table lists this clone with a count of one. This sequence joins TRBV7-9 and TRBJ1-4, with TRBD1 identical over 8 bases. The V and J ends lost 6 bases and 8 bases, in that order; junction bases with no gene match: 11. There are 15 residues in the CDR3. The germline gives CDR1 SEHNR, CDR2 FQNEAQ (reference sequence). CDR3 DNA: TGTGCCAGCAGTCCGAGGACAGGGCATGACGAAAAACTGTTTTTT. It is translated as CASSPRTGHDEKLFF.

This sequence joins TRBV27 and TRBJ2-2; the match to TRBD2 covers 7 bases. The length of the CDR3 is 13 residues. Germline loops: CDR1 MNHEY, CDR2 SMNVEV (reference sequence). V lost 6 bases and J lost 6; bases outside the gene matches: 4. CDR3 bases: TGTGCCAGCAGCTGGGGGGGATCCGGGGAGCTGTTTTTT. Translation: CASSWGGSGELFF.

This clone was observed a single time. A much larger clone lies a single base off, so this may be a read error. In the same sample, other DNA sequences code for this CDR3. This chain uses TRBV14 with TRBJ1-1; weak D call: TRBD1 (5 bases). Germline V lookup: CDR1 SGHDN, CDR2 FVKESK. This CDR3 has 13 residues. Trimming took 3 bases from V and 2 from J, leaving 7 bases between them. CDR3 region: CASSQQGNTEAFF. CDR3 in DNA: TGTGCCAGCAGCCAGCAGGGTAACACTGAAGCTTTCTTT. The full variable domain, with the rest looked up from reference TRBV14 and TRBJ1-1, is EAGVTQFPSHSVIEKGQTVTLRCDPISGHDNLYWYRRVMGKEIKFLLHFVKESKQDESGMPNNRFLAERTGGTYSTLKVQPAELEDSGVYFCASSQQGNTEAFFGQGTRLTVV.

The chain couples TRBV5-4 to TRBJ2-1; TRBD1 matches 10 bases. Germline loops: CDR1 SGHNT, CDR2 YYREEE (reference sequence). The CDR3 consists of 15 residues. Losses at the gene ends were 3 bases for V and 4 bases for J; bases not matched to a gene: 4. The CDR3 nucleotides are TGTGCCAGCAGCTCAGGACAGGGGGGGTACAATGAGCAGTTCTTC. It is translated as CASSSGQGGYNEQFF.

The chain carries TRBV6-5 and TRBJ2-1; a weak D match, TRBD2 (6 bases). The CDR3 consists of 15 residues. Trimming cost V 2 bases and J 10 bases, with 18 bases left between them. CDR1 and CDR2 from the germline V gene are MNHEY and SVGAGI. CDR3 sequence: CASSYLLGGLGEQFF. CDR3 coding DNA: TGTGCCAGCAGTTACCTCCTCGGGGGTTTGGGGGAGCAGTTCTTC.

The chain couples TRBV6-2 or TRBV6-3 to TRBJ1-5; TRBD1 matches at 7 bases. In germline, CDR1 is MNHEY, CDR2 SVGEGT. The V gene end was trimmed by 6 bases and the J gene end by 0 bases; junction bases not matched to a gene: 5. There are 15 residues in the CDR3. The CDR3 DNA reads TGTGCCAGCAGCCGACAGGGAAATAGCAATCAGCCCCAGCATTTT. Its translation is CASSRQGNSNQPQHF.

The genes are TRBV7-2 and TRBJ1-1; D is possibly TRBD1 (6 bases). Looked up from germline, CDR1 is SGHTA and CDR2 is FQGNSA. Trimming took 3 bases from V and 4 from J, leaving 9 bases between them. The CDR3 loop spans 13 amino acids. The CDR3 DNA sequence: TGTGCCAGCAGCTTCCAAGGGGGCACTGAAGCTTTCTTT. It encodes CASSFQGGTEAFF.

This chain links TRBV9 with TRBJ2-7; 8 nucleotides line up with TRBD1. The V and J ends lost 3 bases and 6 bases, in that order; junction bases with no gene match: 8. The CDR3 contains 14 residues. Germline CDR1 SGDLS, CDR2 YYNGEE. For the CDR3, the DNA is TGTGCCAGCAGCGACCAGGGGGCAGATGGCGAGCAGTACTTC. Protein product: CASSDQGADGEQYF.

The chain couples TRBV28 to TRBJ2-3; unclear D gene. Trimming cost V 4 bases and J 0 bases, with 8 bases left between them. CDR1 is MDHEN and CDR2 is SYDVKM in the germline V gene. The CDR3 consists of 14 residues. This chain's CDR3 is CASSSQVSTDTQYF. DNA of the CDR3: TGTGCCAGCAGTTCTCAGGTTAGCACAGATACGCAGTATTTT. Together with reference TRBV28 and TRBJ2-3, the CDR3 gives the full variable domain: DVKVTQSSRYLVKRTGEKVFLECVQDMDHENMFWYRQDPGLGLRLIYFSYDVKMKEKGDIPEGYSVSREKKERFSLILESASTNQTSMYLCASSSQVSTDTQYFGPGTRLTVL.

The V and J genes are TRBV6-4 and TRBJ2-1, with TRBD2 matching 13 bases. CDR3 length: 15 residues. From germline, CDR1 is MRHNA and CDR2 SNTAGT. The V and J ends lost 5 bases and 8 bases, in that order; junction bases with no gene match: 6. The CDR3 DNA reads as TGTGCCAGCAGTCCTACTAGCGGGGGGGCCCATGAGCAGTTCTTC. Translating gives CASSPTSGGAHEQFF.

This chain links TRBV6-5 with TRBJ2-2; D remains ambiguous. The V gene's germline CDR1 is MNHEY and CDR2 SVGAGI. V lost 6 bases and J lost 4, with 6 bases in between. This CDR3 contains 12 residues. As DNA, the CDR3 is TGTGCCAGCAGGTCAATCACCGGGGAGCTGTTTTTT. Protein product: CASRSITGELFF.

The table lists this clone with a few counts. This sequence joins TRBV6-5 and TRBJ1-2, with 8 bases aligning to TRBD1. The CDR3 has 12 residues. With 10 bases clipped from V and 5 bases from J, the junction kept 6 bases outside the gene matches. From germline, CDR1 is MNHEY and CDR2 SVGAGI. CDR3 sequence reads: CATRGQDYGYTF. The CDR3 bases are TGTGCCACTCGGGGACAGGATTATGGCTACACCTTC.